This T cell receptor beta chain was profiled in a study of graft-versus-host responses after intestinal transplantation. Whole-study results and caveats: Early after transplant, HvG clones declined as circulating GvH clones peaked. Recipient marrow held GvH clones, some first seen in ileum or blood.

The CDR3 is 15 amino acids. The V end was cut by 5 bases, the J end by 6 bases, with 17 bases between. Germline CDR1 is MRHNA and CDR2 is SNTAGT. On this clone itself: Its antigen is unidentified.

Repertoires were generated with immunoSEQ multiplex PCR, while TCRdb's copy carries only in-frame clones and drops some. Seen here are about 88,000 clones, 94% observed once, and the top ten hold over 0.15%. The rearrangement links TRBV6-4 to TRBJ2-1; possible D gene TRBD2, 6 bases. The TCR originated in a human donor who was the organ donor for an intestinal transplant. Sequences were derived from unstimulated CD4+ T cells sorted from spleen or lymph node cells, sampled before transplant. The CDR3 nucleotides are TGTGCCAGCAGTTCGACTAGTTTGGTTGGCAATGAGCAGTTCTTC. This sequence encodes CASSSTSLVGNEQFF.